Below, 2 T cell receptor beta chains from the same sample are listed, as sequenced in a study of cytomegalovirus exposure and HLA in healthy donors. Profiled with immunoSEQ multiplex PCR; TCRdb holds only in-frame clones, not every one. The sample shows over 75,000 clones, 85% of them seen only once. Sequences were obtained from PBMCs. The receptors stem from a man younger than 35 in good health and CMV-seropositive.

CDR3 DNA: TGTGCCAGCAGCGTAGTAGACAGAGGAGAAGCTTTCTTT. Translation: CASSVVDRGEAFF. This chain connects TRBV9 to TRBJ1-1; D may be TRBD1 (5 bases). Trimming stripped 0 bases from V and 8 bases from J, with 11 bases between. The germline CDR1 and CDR2 sequences are SGDLS and YYNGEE. CDR3 length: 13 amino acids.

The CDR3 is CASSYTIAREAFF. CDR3 DNA sequence: TGTGCCAGCAGTTACACCATTGCCAGGGAAGCTTTCTTT. The V gene is TRBV6-5, the J gene TRBJ1-1; D is uncertain. The V end lost 2 bases, the J end lost 8 bases, and 12 bases lay between the germline ends. Germline V gene sequence: CDR1 MNHEY, CDR2 SVGAGI. CDR3 size: 13 residues.